This entry concerns a single TCR beta chain. As the method of synthesis, 5'RACE template switching with UMIs yielded TCR beta cDNA. TCRdb reworked the 5' RACE reads into one entry per CDR3 protein, no DNA. Its clone listing holds about 460,000 distinct CDR3 sequences. The CDR3 contains 17 residues. The data belong to a study of T cells expressing NK-cell markers. Background on the study: CD3+CD56+NKG2C+, CD3+CD56+NKG2C- and CD3+CD56-NKG2C+ T cells, once sorted, supplied the TCR beta repertoires.

V gene TRBV12-3 or TRBV12-4 combines with J gene TRBJ1-5; the TCRdb D gene call, TRBD1, has no DNA to confirm it. Sequenced input: blood T cells: a sorted CD56 or NKG2C T cell subset, CD4+ or CD8+ T cells, or bulk PBMC T cells (not recorded which). The sequence came from a woman between 45 and 60 years old in good health. The chain's CDR3 is CASSLQGLGWSNQPQHF.